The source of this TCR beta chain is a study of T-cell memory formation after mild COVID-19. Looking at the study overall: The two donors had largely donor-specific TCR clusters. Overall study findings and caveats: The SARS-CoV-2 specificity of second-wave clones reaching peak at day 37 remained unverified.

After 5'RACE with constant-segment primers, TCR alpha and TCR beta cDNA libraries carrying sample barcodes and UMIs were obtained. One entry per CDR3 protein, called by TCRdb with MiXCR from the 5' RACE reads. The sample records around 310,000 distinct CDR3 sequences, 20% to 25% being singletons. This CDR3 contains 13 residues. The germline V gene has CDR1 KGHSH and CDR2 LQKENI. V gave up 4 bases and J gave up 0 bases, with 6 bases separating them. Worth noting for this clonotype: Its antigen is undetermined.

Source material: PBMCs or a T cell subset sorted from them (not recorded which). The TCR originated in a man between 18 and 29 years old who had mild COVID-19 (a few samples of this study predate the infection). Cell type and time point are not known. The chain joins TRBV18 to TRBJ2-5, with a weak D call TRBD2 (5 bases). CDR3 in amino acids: CASSQADQETQYF. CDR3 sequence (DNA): TGTGCCAGCTCACAAGCGGACCAAGAGACCCAGTACTTC. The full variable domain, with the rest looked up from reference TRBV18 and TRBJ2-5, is NAGVMQNPRHLVRRRGQEARLRCSPMKGHSHVYWYRQLPEEGLKFMVYLQKENIIDESGMPKERFSAEFPKEGPSILRIQQVVRGDSAAYFCASSQADQETQYFGPGTRLLVL.